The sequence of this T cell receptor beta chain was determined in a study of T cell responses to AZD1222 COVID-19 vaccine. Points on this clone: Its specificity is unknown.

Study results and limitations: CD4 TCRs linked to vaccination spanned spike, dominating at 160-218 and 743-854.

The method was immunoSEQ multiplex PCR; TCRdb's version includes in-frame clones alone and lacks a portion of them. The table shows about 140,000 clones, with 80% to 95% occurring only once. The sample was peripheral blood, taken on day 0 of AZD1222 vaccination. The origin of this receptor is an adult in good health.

The CDR3 DNA reads TGCGCCAGCAGCGAGGGTGCAGGGGTGGGCACAGATACGCAGTATTTT. Protein: CASSEGAGVGTDTQYF. The chain uses TRBV4-1 and TRBJ2-3; D is possibly TRBD1 (6 bases). The CDR3 is made up of 16 amino acids. Germline values: CDR1 MGHRA, CDR2 YSYEKL. V was shortened by 5 bases and J by 1 base, with 16 bases between the two germline ends.